This T cell receptor (beta chain) is from a study of CD8+ T cells in alopecia areata. Study as a whole: Twice daily, treated patients received 5 to 10 mg of oral tofacitinib. Tofacitinib ran for 6 to 18 months before 6 months off drug.

This clone was recorded only once. Its cognate antigen is unknown. Study results and limitations: Persistence in scalp and blood during tofacitinib was observed for many expanded lesional clones. In lesional scalp, particularly from alopecia totalis/universalis, clonality was higher than in normal scalp.

The treatment here: oral pan-JAK inhibitor, 5-10 mg twice daily. RNA, once extracted, was reverse transcribed into cDNA for use as the sequencing template. Data came from immunoSEQ multiplex PCR; TCRdb stores just in-frame clones and leaves some out. The table has hundreds of thousands of clones, roughly 63% seen once; the top ten hold 0.75% to 0.95%. Trimming took off 0 bases at V and 1 base at J, with 6 bases between the two ends. Germline CDR1 and CDR2: GTSNPN and SVGIG (reference sequence). There are 13 residues in the CDR3. This sequence was found in a human donor with alopecia areata. The sequenced sample was CD4+ T cells sorted from blood, obtained around week 54, from a patient treated with tofacitinib. The chain links TRBV30 to TRBJ2-5; D is uncertain. The CDR3 DNA is TGTGCCTGGAGTGTATGGGCCCAAGAGACCCAGTACTTC. Its translation: CAWSVWAQETQYF.